These 3 T cell receptor beta chains came from one sample sequenced in a study of CD8 T cells in Susac syndrome. Reverse transcription of 0.5 to 1 ug RNA used random hexamers. MiXCR, run by TCRdb on the immunoSEQ multiplex PCR reads, gives a single entry per CDR3 protein. The sample gives more than 250,000 distinct CDR3 sequences, around 92% of which show up once; less than 0.08% is in the top ten. Sequenced input: CD4+ T cells from PBMCs. The receptor source for this set is a human donor with multiple sclerosis.

The chain links TRBV3-1 to TRBJ2-2; weak D call: TRBD2 (5 bases). This CDR3 has 18 amino acids. Trimming removed 4 bases at V and 0 bases at J, with 18 bases between. Germline values: CDR1 LGHDT, CDR2 YNNKEL (reference sequence). This chain's CDR3 is CASSPRIKWRPNTGELFF. Written as DNA, the CDR3 is TGTGCCAGCAGCCCTCGAATCAAGTGGAGGCCGAACACCGGGGAGCTGTTTTTT. Drawing the rest from reference TRBV3-1 and TRBJ2-2, the complete variable domain is DTAVSQTPKYLVTQMGNDKSIKCEQNLGHDTMYWYKQDSKKFLKIMFSYNNKELIINETVPNRFSPKSPDKAHLNLHINSLELGDSAVYFCASSPRIKWRPNTGELFFGEGSRLTVL.

The V and J genes are TRBV30 and TRBJ1-2, with D uncertain. The V end lost 0 bases, the J end lost 0 bases, and 11 bases lay between the germline ends. Germline V gene lookup returns CDR1 GTSNPN and CDR2 SVGIG (reference sequence). The CDR3 has 15 residues. CDR3 nucleotides: TGTGCCTGGAGTGTAGGTGGGAGCTCTAACTATGGCTACACCTTC. Its translation is CAWSVGGSSNYGYTF.

On this clonotype itself: A junction boundary mismatches the germline segment, possibly from a read error. The chain employs TRBV7-7 and TRBJ2-1, with 11 bases aligning to TRBD2. Germline V CDR1 and CDR2: SSHAT, FNYEAQ (reference sequence). The CDR3 is 15 amino acids. The CDR3 region is CASSLAGGAGNEQFF. The CDR3, as DNA: TGTGCTAGCAGCTTAGCGGGAGGGGCAGGTAATGAGCAGTTCTTC.